This T cell receptor beta chain emerged from a study of PD-1 blockade in classical Hodgkin lymphoma. General study findings and limits: Newly diagnosed patients reportedly trailed healthy donors in baseline TCR diversity. By C4D1, diversity of CD4+ TCRs had risen significantly, whereas that of CD8+ TCRs had not. Whoever responded completely had baseline diversity much like that seen in newly diagnosed patients.

Concerning this clone itself: The antigen remains undetermined.

Sequencing used immunoSEQ multiplex PCR; TCRdb keeps in-frame clones, though not all of them. The data show roughly 56,000 clones, with more than 75% seen just once and around 5% held by the top ten. All the patients suffered relapse after autologous stem cell transplantation, and brentuximab vedotin exposure differed. Patients had relapsed/refractory classical Hodgkin lymphoma with complete response, partial response or progressive disease as best response. In germline, CDR1 is SGHRS, CDR2 YFSETQ. The CDR3 is 15 amino acids. Trimming stripped 3 bases from V and 0 bases from J, with 10 bases between.

The TCR originated in a human donor with classical Hodgkin lymphoma. V is TRBV5-1 and J is TRBJ1-3; D not resolved. Sequenced here: peripheral blood mononuclear cells (PBMCs), sampled before the second cycle of nivolumab. The CDR3: CASSSVGNSGNTIYF. CDR3 sequence (DNA): TGCGCCAGCAGCTCGGTAGGAAACTCTGGAAACACCATATATTTT.